The clone carrying this T cell receptor (beta chain) came up once. Sequencing used immunoSEQ multiplex PCR; TCRdb keeps in-frame clones, though not all of them. The sample lists about 380,000 clones, about 96% occurring once. This sample was included in a study of shared clonotypes between healthy human individuals. CDR3 length equals 14 residues. Trimming took off 2 bases at V and 2 bases at J, with 9 bases between the two ends. The germline V gene encodes CDR1 MRHNA and CDR2 SNTAGT. This receptor was obtained from a man aged 25-40 years in good health. The J gene is TRBJ1-1, the V gene TRBV6-4, with a tentative D call TRBD1 (5 bases). The sequencing sample was made of memory CD8+ T cells sorted from blood. Subset meaning: CD45RO+ cells pooled with CCR7-negative TemRA cells. The CDR3 protein is CASSDDRLNTEAFF. The CDR3 coding sequence is TGTGCCAGCAGTGACGACAGACTAAACACTGAAGCTTTCTTT.